This T cell receptor beta chain came from a study of blood T cell repertoires in COVID-19. Across the whole study: T cells, B-cell-depleted T cells, or PBMCs provided the cDNA or gDNA that served as material.

The V end was cut by 1 base, the J end by 1 base, with 4 bases between. The germline V gene has CDR1 MNHEY and CDR2 SMNVEV (reference sequence). The CDR3 has 13 residues. Seattle cases were enrolled at active infection and followed longitudinally. Profiled with immunoSEQ multiplex PCR; TCRdb holds only in-frame clones, not every one. The table lists approximately 290,000 clones, approximately 90% of them singletons, with over 2% in the top ten. The TCR sequence derives from a woman aged 25 to 39 with COVID-19, enrolled during active disease. Sequencing was carried out using peripheral blood. The J gene is TRBJ1-1, the V gene TRBV27; D gene ambiguous. In DNA, the CDR3 is TGTGCCAGCAGTTTATTCAGGAACACTGAAGCTTTCTTT. It encodes CASSLFRNTEAFF.